This T cell receptor beta chain appears in the sequencing data of a study of cytomegalovirus exposure and HLA in healthy donors. Comment on this clone: What it recognizes is unknown.

Study conclusions and caveats: A later analysis showed that HLA-associated TCR beta chains had undergone more clonal expansion than equally common others.

CDR1 MDHEN and CDR2 SYDVKM come from the germline V gene. The CDR3 sequence is 14 residues long. The V segment lost 4 bases and the J segment 6 bases; nucleotides outside the gene matches: 6. PCR primers comprised 60 Vbeta and 13 Jbeta primers. Assay: immunoSEQ multiplex PCR; the TCRdb copy retains only in-frame clones and omits some. The sample table sets out tens of thousands of clones. Sequencing input: PBMCs. The chain joins TRBV28 to TRBJ1-2; TRBD1 agrees at 9 bases. This clonotype was obtained from a woman in her forties in good health and CMV-seropositive. CDR3 coding DNA: TGTGCCAGCAGTTCGGGACAGGGAATCCATGGCTACACCTTC. Protein: CASSSGQGIHGYTF.